This TCR beta chain was sequenced in a study of T cell responses to AZD1222 COVID-19 vaccine. The J segment lost 6 bases and the V segment lost 4 bases, leaving 8 bases of the junction unmatched. Germline V CDR1 and CDR2: SEHNR, FQNEAQ (reference sequence). The CDR3 extends over 15 amino acids. The repertoire was sequenced with immunoSEQ multiplex PCR; TCRdb's copy has only in-frame clones and lacks some. This sample carries 150,000 to 200,000 clones, 90% to 95% of them seen once, and the ten largest clones take roughly 5%. This receptor was obtained from an adult who received the AZD1222 COVID-19 vaccine. The rearrangement joins TRBV7-9 to TRBJ2-1; TRBD2 matches at 8 bases. Specimen: peripheral blood, collected 28 days after the second AZD1222 dose. Here the CDR3 DNA reads TGTGCCAGCAGCTCTACTAGCGGCGGGGGCAATGAGCAGTTCTTC. This translates into CASSSTSGGGNEQFF.